The present entry profiles one TCR beta chain with its context. Its antigen is unknown. This sample was taken from a study of OX40 agonist ivuxolimab in advanced cancers. Background on the study: Across the patients, intravenous ivuxolimab was delivered every 2 weeks at 0.01 to 10 mg/kg.

Study-wide findings and caveats: The antigens recognized by the expanded peripheral T cells, that is their antigen specificity, were not determined. On average, CD8+ T cells had more expanded clones than CD4+.

Clones were read by immunoSEQ multiplex PCR, and TCRdb kept only the in-frame ones, dropping some. This sample carries roughly 69,000 clones, approximately 90% of them seen once, and the ten largest clones take roughly 1%. CDR3 length: 18 residues. The sequencing here drew on CD4+ or CD8+ T cells sorted from blood, taken in a trial of the OX40 agonist ivuxolimab. The chain combines TRBV21-1 with TRBJ2-1. TRBV21-1 is a known pseudogene. The clonotype comes from an adult with an advanced solid tumor such as melanoma, head and neck, liver or kidney cancer. The CDR3 here is CASSAEGEEAHPHNEQFF. As DNA, the CDR3 is TGTGCCAGCAGCGCCGAGGGGGAGGAAGCCCATCCCCACAATGAGCAGTTCTTC.